This TCR beta chain was identified during a study of vaccination and CD4 T cells after COVID-19. The overall study: As their vaccination, participants received two doses of either BNT162b2 or mRNA-1273 vaccine.

General study points: The study examined relatively few convalescent patients and included no early post-infection timepoints.

This clonotype came up a few times. No antigen is known for it. Specified treatment: approximately 10-day PBMC culture with coronavirus spike peptide pools or control peptides (ViraFEST assay). The study sequenced cultured CD4+ T cell DNA using the Oncomine TCR Beta short-read assay. From CD4+ T cells that had been cultured, genomic DNA was extracted. Using its own MiXCR run on the PCR reads, TCRdb lists one record per CDR3 protein. The sample lists approximately 12,000 distinct CDR3 sequences; 40% to 60% were seen once. The CDR3 is 15 amino acids. Germline V lookup: CDR1 DFQATT, CDR2 SNEGSKA (reference sequence). V gave up 1 base and J gave up 2 bases, with 14 bases separating them.

The sequenced material came from CD4+ T cells from blood, cultured in vitro. The receptor was derived from a human donor who had recovered from COVID-19. The chain recombines TRBV20-1 with TRBJ1-1; D ambiguous. Here the CDR3 reads CSARAQPQLNTEAFF. DNA for the CDR3: TGCAGTGCTAGAGCCCAACCTCAGCTAAACACTGAAGCTTTCTTT.